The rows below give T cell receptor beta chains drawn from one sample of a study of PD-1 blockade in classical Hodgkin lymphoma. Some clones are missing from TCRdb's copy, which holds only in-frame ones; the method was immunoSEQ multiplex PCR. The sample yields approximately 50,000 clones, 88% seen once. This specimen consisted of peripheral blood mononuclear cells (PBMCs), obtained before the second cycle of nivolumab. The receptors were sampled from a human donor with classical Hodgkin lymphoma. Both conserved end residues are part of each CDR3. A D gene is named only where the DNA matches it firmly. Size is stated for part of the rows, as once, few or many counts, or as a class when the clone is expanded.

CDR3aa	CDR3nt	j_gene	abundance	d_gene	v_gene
CASSETGRGDQPQHF	TGTGCCAGCAGTGAGACGGGACGAGGGGATCAGCCCCAGCATTTT	TRBJ1-5	NA	NA	TRBV2
CASSLIGGQPQHF	TGTGCCAGCAGCTTAATCGGGGGACAGCCCCAGCATTTT	TRBJ1-5	NA	NA	TRBV7-3
CASSLGTPGSNSPLHF	TGTGCCAGCAGCCTTGGGACCCCCGGCTCTAATTCACCCCTCCACTTT	TRBJ1-6	NA	NA	TRBV7-9
CASSIQGFNEKLFF	TGCGCCAGCAGCATACAGGGTTTTAATGAAAAACTGTTTTTT	TRBJ1-4	NA	NA	TRBV5-1
CSVADSTYEQYF	TGCAGCGTTGCTGACAGTACCTACGAGCAGTACTTC	TRBJ2-7	few	NA	TRBV29-1
CASSYSTTPGANVLTF	TGTGCCAGCAGTTACTCGACCACACCTGGGGCCAACGTCCTGACTTTC	TRBJ2-6	NA	NA	TRBV6-5
CASSTTGDYGYTF	TGTGCCAGCAGCACGACAGGGGACTATGGCTACACCTTC	TRBJ1-2	once	TRBD1	TRBV14
CASSQESPSTDTQYF	TGCGCCAGCAGCCAAGAGAGTCCTAGCACAGATACGCAGTATTTT	TRBJ2-3	NA	NA	TRBV4-1
CAWTTGAGDNEQYF	TGTGCCTGGACAACAGGCGCAGGGGATAACGAGCAGTACTTC	TRBJ2-7	NA	NA	TRBV30
CSVSGTGGYEQYF	TGCAGCGTATCCGGGACAGGGGGCTATGAGCAGTACTTC	TRBJ2-7	NA	TRBD1	TRBV29-1
CSVEGTGRGDTQYF	TGCAGCGTTGAAGGCACAGGGAGGGGCGATACGCAGTATTTT	TRBJ2-3	NA	NA	TRBV29-1
CASRTRQGAKWPYTF	TGTGCCAGCCGAACCAGACAGGGGGCGAAATGGCCCTACACCTTC	TRBJ1-2	NA	TRBD1	TRBV27
CASSLVPSTEPDGYTF	TGTGCCAGCAGCTTGGTCCCCTCGACAGAGCCCGATGGCTACACCTTC	TRBJ1-2	NA	NA	TRBV7-9
CASSLGFEQYF	TGTGCCAGCAGCTTGGGGTTCGAGCAGTACTTC	TRBJ2-7	NA	NA	TRBV11-1
CASSGGLAGGSSTDTQYF	TGTGCCAGCAGTGGGGGACTAGCGGGGGGCAGTAGCACAGATACGCAGTATTTT	TRBJ2-3	NA	TRBD2	TRBV6-1
CASSVTGLADSTDTQYF	TGTGCCAGCAGCGTAACCGGACTAGCCGATAGCACAGATACGCAGTATTTT	TRBJ2-3	NA	TRBD2	TRBV9
CASSTDRTYEQYF	TGTGCCAGCAGCACGGACAGGACCTACGAGCAGTACTTC	TRBJ2-7	NA	TRBD1	TRBV7-2
CATSRDLGQGHEQYF	TGTGCCACCAGCAGAGATCTGGGACAGGGGCACGAGCAGTACTTC	TRBJ2-7	few	TRBD1	TRBV15